This T cell receptor beta chain is drawn from a study of blood T cell repertoires in COVID-19. The germline gives CDR1 SGHRS, CDR2 YFSETQ. This CDR3 is built from 14 residues. V was clipped by 4 bases and J by 4 bases; unmatched bases: 5. Assay used: immunoSEQ multiplex PCR; TCRdb lists only in-frame clones, some missing. Counted here are around 380,000 clones, around 87% occurring once; the ten biggest clones make up 1% to 1.5%. V is TRBV5-1 and J is TRBJ1-3; 7 bases agree with TRBD1. The sequenced sample was PBMCs or T cells enriched from blood (not recorded which). This TCR derives from a young man who had recovered from COVID-19. The CDR3 reads CASSLGTAGNTIYF. The CDR3 region has the DNA TGCGCCAGCAGCCTGGGGACAGCCGGAAACACCATATATTTT.